Listed here is a single TCR beta chain. Participants had their cohort set by participant-reported clinical history. The protocol was immunoSEQ multiplex PCR, while the TCRdb copy is restricted to in-frame clones and leaves out a portion. The table includes about 270,000 clones, 91% detected once. The V gene end was trimmed by 3 bases and the J gene end by 6 bases; junction bases not matched to a gene: 7. This CDR3 has 15 amino acids. Germline V lookup: CDR1 SGHTA, CDR2 FQGTGA. These data are taken from a study of blood T cell repertoires in COVID-19. About the research overall: Researchers got acute and convalescent COVID-19 samples from the United States, Italy and Spain.

The chain recombines TRBV7-3 with TRBJ2-1; TRBD2 matches 8 bases. The sample comprised PBMCs or T cells enriched from blood (not recorded which). The sequence was obtained from a man in his forties who had been exposed to COVID-19. CDR3 residues: CASSFGGGPGNEQFF. The CDR3, as DNA: TGTGCCAGCAGCTTCGGCGGGGGGCCGGGCAATGAGCAGTTCTTC.